The 21 T cell receptor beta chains below come from one sample, sequenced in a study of control samples from healthy donors and cancer patients. Measured with immunoSEQ multiplex PCR; TCRdb has only the in-frame clones, and not every one. The data contain around 80,000 clones, around nine tenths of them singletons. The specimen sequenced was blood. The receptors derive from a woman in her forties or fifties in good health.

V usage is TRBV6-5 and J usage is TRBJ1-6; D not resolved. Germline V lookup: CDR1 MNHEY, CDR2 SVGAGI. Trimming left V 6 bases short and J 8 bases short, with 8 bases between. The CDR3 contains 12 residues. For the CDR3, the DNA is TGTGCCAGCAGGGCTCGGGATTCACCCCTCCACTTT. It encodes CASRARDSPLHF.

The CDR3 nucleotides read TGTGCCAGCAGTGAATTCCCTGGAAACACCATATATTTT. Translation gives CASSEFPGNTIYF. The genes are TRBV6-1 and TRBJ1-3; D is ambiguous. The CDR3 contains 13 residues. Germline loops: CDR1 MNHNS, CDR2 SASEGT. V lost 2 bases to trimming and J lost 2 bases, with 4 bases between them.

The rearrangement joins TRBV30 to TRBJ2-7; no definite D call. V gave up 6 bases and J gave up 0 bases, with 9 bases separating them. CDR1 is GTSNPN and CDR2 is SVGIG in the germline V gene (reference sequence). This CDR3 spans 12 amino acids. The CDR3 DNA reads TGTGCCTGCAGGTTAAGCTCCTACGAGCAGTACTTC. The encoded protein is CACRLSSYEQYF.

In this sample, this clone turned up a few times. The chain couples TRBV7-9 to TRBJ1-4, with D unclear. Trimming left V 1 base short and J 2 bases short, with 5 bases between. CDR1 and CDR2 (germline): SEHNR, FQNEAQ (reference sequence). The CDR3 extends over 14 amino acids. CDR3 loop: CASSLGRTNEKLFF. The CDR3 nucleotides are TGTGCCAGCAGCTTAGGGAGGACTAATGAAAAACTGTTTTTT.

The genes are TRBV3-1 (or the pseudogene TRBV3-2) and TRBJ2-7, with 8 bases that match TRBD2. The germline V gene encodes CDR1 LGHDT and CDR2 YNNKEL (reference sequence). V shed 2 bases, J shed 3 bases, and the junction held 12 bases outside the gene matches. The CDR3 has 17 amino acids. For the CDR3, the DNA is TGTGCCAGCAGCCAAAAGATCGGCGGGGGGAAAAGCTACGAGCAGTACTTC. Translated, it gives CASSQKIGGGKSYEQYF.

This chain links TRBV5-1 with TRBJ2-2; D unclear. The V end was cut by 2 bases, the J end by 6 bases, with 8 bases between. Germline assignment: CDR1 SGHRS and CDR2 YFSETQ. The CDR3 runs 13 residues. The CDR3 loop reads CASSFMGSGELFF. In DNA form, the CDR3 reads TGCGCCAGCAGCTTTATGGGGTCCGGGGAGCTGTTTTTT.

The V and J genes are TRBV6-6 and TRBJ2-5; no reliable D call. Germline V gives CDR1 MNHNY, CDR2 SVGAGI (reference sequence). Deletions cut 5 bases from V and 0 bases from J, with 7 bases between. The CDR3 is 13 residues long. The CDR3 protein is CASSRSYQETQYF. In DNA form, the CDR3 reads TGTGCCAGCAGTCGATCGTACCAAGAGACCCAGTACTTC.

CDR3 residues: CAWSLNSGAEAFF. The CDR3, as DNA: TGTGCCTGGAGTTTGAACTCAGGGGCGGAGGCTTTCTTT. The J gene is TRBJ1-1, the V gene TRBV30; maybe TRBD1 (6 bases). The CDR3 has 13 amino acids. From germline, CDR1 is GTSNPN and CDR2 SVGIG (reference sequence). With 2 bases removed from V and 11 bases from J, the gap between germline ends came to 18 bases.

The chain is built from TRBV7-9 and TRBJ2-5; the match to TRBD2 covers 8 bases. CDR1 is SEHNR and CDR2 is FQNEAQ in the germline V gene (reference sequence). The V and J ends lost 6 bases and 3 bases, in that order; junction bases with no gene match: 12. The CDR3 length is 16 residues. The CDR3 DNA follows: TGTGCCAGCAGACCCACCGGGGGGGGGCGTGAAGAGACCCAGTACTTC. Encoded protein: CASRPTGGGREETQYF.

The gene calls are TRBV2 and TRBJ1-5, with a possible D match to TRBD1 (5 bases). In germline, CDR1 is SNHLY, CDR2 FYNNEI. The CDR3 runs to 18 residues. V was clipped by 6 bases and J by 0 bases, with 21 bases between them. This CDR3 is CASSGVREGRGSNQPQHF. Here the CDR3 DNA reads TGTGCCAGCAGCGGTGTCAGGGAAGGGAGGGGTAGCAATCAGCCCCAGCATTTT.

The V call is TRBV6-2 or TRBV6-3, the J call TRBJ1-5; the D is unclear. Trimming left V 6 bases short and J 7 bases short, with 19 bases between. From germline, CDR1 is MNHEY and CDR2 SVGEGT. The CDR3 has 15 amino acids. The CDR3 region has the DNA TGTGCCAGCAGCTTGGGGTCCGGGTTTAGACAGCCCCAGCATTTT. Its translation is CASSLGSGFRQPQHF.

This clone has just one count. The chain has TRBV24-1 and TRBJ1-5; D unclear. Between the trimmed V and J ends, which lost 4 bases and 8 bases, there was a span of 11 bases. CDR3 length: 13 amino acids. From germline, CDR1 is KGHDR and CDR2 SFDVKD. The CDR3 DNA is TGTGCCACCAGTGAAGGTAGTTCGGAGCCCCAGCATTTT. Encoded protein: CATSEGSSEPQHF.

The gene calls are TRBV6-5 and TRBJ1-5; weak D call: TRBD1 (6 bases). The V and J ends lost 4 bases and 4 bases respectively, with 8 bases between them. The CDR3 loop spans 13 amino acids. Germline V CDR1 and CDR2: MNHEY, SVGAGI. CDR3 residues: CASSSDRNQPQHF. CDR3 nucleotide sequence: TGTGCCAGCAGTTCGGACAGAAATCAGCCCCAGCATTTT.

The table lists this clone with a few counts. The chain combines TRBV18 with TRBJ1-2; D is perhaps TRBD1 (5 bases). Trimming shortened V by 6 bases and J by 10 bases, and 18 bases separated the two germline ends. Looked up from germline, CDR1 is KGHSH and CDR2 is LQKENI. This CDR3 has 13 amino acids. The CDR3 loop reads CASSWGLRSDYTF. CDR3 nucleotides: TGTGCCAGCTCCTGGGGACTCCGTAGTGACTACACCTTC.

V is TRBV18 and J is TRBJ1-4; 10 nucleotides agree with TRBD1. Germline V lookup: CDR1 KGHSH, CDR2 LQKENI. CDR3 size: 14 residues. V lost 6 bases, J lost 6 bases, and 4 bases stayed unmatched. DNA for the CDR3: TGTGCCAGCTCCGGGACAGGGGCACATGAAAAACTGTTTTTT. Protein: CASSGTGAHEKLFF.

V is TRBV5-6 and J is TRBJ2-7; the D is unclear. Germline-derived CDR1 and CDR2 are SGHDT and YYEEEE. The CDR3 sequence is 15 residues long. Trimming took off 1 base at V and 0 bases at J, with 11 bases between the two ends. Written as DNA, the CDR3 is TGTGCCAGCAGCTTGAGCCTAGGTAACTCCTACGAGCAGTACTTC. This encodes CASSLSLGNSYEQYF.

As for this clone: This sample also contains other DNA sequences that code for the same CDR3. V and J are TRBV7-8 and TRBJ1-1; TRBD1 matches 7 bases. Per germline, CDR1 SGHVS and CDR2 FQNEAQ. This CDR3 spans 14 amino acids. J gave up 1 base and V 5 bases, and 4 bases lay outside the gene matches. The CDR3 DNA reads TGTGCCAGCAGCCTAGGGACAGCGAACACTGAAGCTTTCTTT. As protein: CASSLGTANTEAFF.

This clone showed up just a few times. The chain employs TRBV6-5 and TRBJ1-6; 11 positions match TRBD1. Germline lookup yields CDR1 MNHEY and CDR2 SVGAGI. The CDR3 runs to 14 residues. The J segment lost 10 bases and the V segment lost 6 bases, leaving 5 bases of the junction unmatched. CDR3 in DNA: TGTGCCAGCAGAGGACAGGGGGCATTATCACCCCTCCACTTT. Residues: CASRGQGALSPLHF.

The gene calls are TRBV5-1 and TRBJ2-3; D call uncertain. V gave up 2 bases and J gave up 3 bases, with 7 bases separating them. CDR3 length: 13 residues. Germline CDR1 and CDR2: SGHRS and YFSETQ. The CDR3 DNA follows: TGCGCCAGCAGCTTTTTGGATACAGATACGCAGTATTTT. Protein: CASSFLDTDTQYF.

This chain connects TRBV20-1 to TRBJ1-2, with 9 positions matching TRBD1. The length of the CDR3 is 11 residues. V dropped 6 bases and J dropped 10; count of bases not matched to a gene: 6. Germline values: CDR1 DFQATT, CDR2 SNEGSKA (reference sequence). In DNA form, the CDR3 reads TGCAGTGCCCCGGGACAGGGACCCTACACCTTC. Translation gives CSAPGQGPYTF.

DNA for the CDR3: TGTGCCAGCAGCTTGGTGTATGGGGGAAACACCGGGGAGCTGTTTTTT. This gives the protein CASSLVYGGNTGELFF. The genes are TRBV5-6 and TRBJ2-2; D might be TRBD1 or TRBD2, each matching 5 bases. V was pared by 0 bases and J by 2 bases, with 11 bases between. Germline V gene lookup returns CDR1 SGHDT and CDR2 YYEEEE. The CDR3 loop spans 16 amino acids. The full variable domain, rest sourced from reference TRBV5-6 and TRBJ2-2, is DAGVTQSPTHLIKTRGQQVTLRCSPKSGHDTVSWYQQALGQGPQFIFQYYEEEERQRGNFPDRFSGHQFPNYSSELNVNALLLGDSALYLCASSLVYGGNTGELFFGEGSRLTVL.